The entry that follows covers one T cell receptor beta chain sequence. Its antigen is undetermined. Germline V lookup: CDR1 MDHEN, CDR2 SYDVKM. Trimming stripped 7 bases from V and 6 bases from J, with 18 bases between. This CDR3 has 15 residues. TCRdb's table, derived via immunoSEQ multiplex PCR, lists solely in-frame clones and lacks some. This sample yields 600,000 to 750,000 clones, of which roughly 78% are seen a single time; under 2% belongs to the top ten. The sample is drawn from a study of shared clonotypes between healthy human individuals. Study overall: Researchers assigned three CD4 naive, three CD4 memory, two CD8 naive and one CD8 memory plate to each donor.

Those who donated were healthy HIV-negative adults, with no recent acute infections or vaccinations reported. Subsets obtained from CD4+ cells comprised CD45RA+ naive and CD45RA-negative memory cells. General study findings and limits: Richness estimates generally favored naive over memory subsets.

The chain carries TRBV28 and TRBJ1-4, with D maybe TRBD1 (6 bases). Input material: memory CD4+ T cells sorted from blood. The subset denotes: CD45RA-negative fraction. This clonotype originated in a woman between 25 and 40 years old in good health. The CDR3: CASTVGGAGDEKLFF. CDR3 in DNA: TGTGCCAGCACCGTAGGGGGGGCCGGCGATGAAAAACTGTTTTTT.